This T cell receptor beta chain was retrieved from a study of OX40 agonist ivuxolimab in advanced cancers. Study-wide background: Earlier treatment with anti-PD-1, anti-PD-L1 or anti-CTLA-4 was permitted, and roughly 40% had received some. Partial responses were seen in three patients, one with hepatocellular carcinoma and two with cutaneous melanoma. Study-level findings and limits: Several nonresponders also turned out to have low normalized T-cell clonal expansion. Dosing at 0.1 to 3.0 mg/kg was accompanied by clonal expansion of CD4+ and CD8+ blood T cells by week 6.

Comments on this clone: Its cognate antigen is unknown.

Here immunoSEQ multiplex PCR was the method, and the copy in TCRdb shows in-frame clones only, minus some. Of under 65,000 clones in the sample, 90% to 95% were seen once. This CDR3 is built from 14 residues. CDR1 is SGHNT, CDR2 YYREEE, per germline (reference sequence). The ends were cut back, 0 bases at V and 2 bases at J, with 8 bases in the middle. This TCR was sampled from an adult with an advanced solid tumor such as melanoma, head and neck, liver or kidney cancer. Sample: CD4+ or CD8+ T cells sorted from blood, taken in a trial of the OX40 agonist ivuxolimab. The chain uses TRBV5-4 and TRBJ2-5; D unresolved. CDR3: CASSLESTQETQYF. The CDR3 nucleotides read TGTGCCAGCAGCTTGGAGTCCACACAAGAGACCCAGTACTTC.